The 26 T cell receptor beta chains in this list originate from one sample, sequenced in a study of lymphopenia after photon versus proton radiotherapy. Clones were read by immunoSEQ multiplex PCR, and TCRdb kept only the in-frame ones, dropping some. Among about 7,300 clones, about nine tenths were seen once, and the ten largest hold roughly 17%. The sequencing here drew on peripheral blood, taken from a patient treated with photon-based radiotherapy. These TCRs come from a man aged 55 to 70 with cholangiocarcinoma.

V usage is TRBV11-2 and J usage is TRBJ2-7, with D possibly being TRBD1 (5 bases). V shed 4 bases and J shed 3 bases, with 13 bases lying between them. The CDR3 spans 14 residues. Germline assignment: CDR1 SGHAT and CDR2 FQNNGV. The CDR3: CASSSGRGFYEQYF. The DNA for the CDR3 is TGTGCCAGCAGCTCCGGTAGGGGTTTCTACGAGCAGTACTTC.

CDR3 sequence: CASSLAGQPNTGELFF. CDR3 DNA: TGTGCCAGCAGCTTGGCCGGGCAGCCGAACACCGGGGAGCTGTTTTTT. The rearrangement links TRBV5-4 to TRBJ2-2; the D is unclear. Germline lookup yields CDR1 SGHNT and CDR2 YYREEE (reference sequence). The CDR3 contains 16 residues. Trimming pared 0 bases from V and 0 bases from J, leaving 9 bases between.

The chain uses TRBV5-1 and TRBJ2-7, with D possibly called TRBD1 or TRBD2 (5 bases each). Trimming shortened V by 0 bases and J by 6 bases, and 10 bases separated the two germline ends. The CDR3 is made up of 13 amino acids. Germline CDR1 SGHRS, CDR2 YFSETQ. The CDR3 here is CASSLGNGGEQYF. Here the CDR3 DNA reads TGCGCCAGCAGCTTGGGAAATGGGGGCGAGCAGTACTTC.

This clone was picked up one time. The rearrangement uses TRBV7-3 and TRBJ2-1; D call uncertain. The CDR3 is 13 amino acids. The V end lost 0 bases, the J end lost 9 bases, and 9 bases lay between the germline ends. CDR1 and CDR2 (germline): SGHTA, FQGTGA. The CDR3 loop reads CASSLTGVGEQFF. In DNA form, the CDR3 reads TGTGCCAGCAGCTTAACTGGAGTGGGTGAGCAGTTCTTC.

CDR3 region: CASSSPGGGNKNIQYF. CDR3 nucleotides: TGTGCCAGTAGTAGCCCAGGGGGGGGGAACAAAAACATTCAGTACTTC. This chain uses TRBV19 with TRBJ2-4; D tentatively reads TRBD1 or TRBD2 (7 bases each). The germline CDR1 and CDR2 sequences are LNHDA and SQIVND (reference sequence). V was cut by 4 bases and J by 3 bases, with 16 bases left in between. The CDR3 has 16 amino acids.

The chain is built from TRBV11-2 and TRBJ2-1; D unclear. Germline V gene data show CDR1 as SGHAT and CDR2 as FQNNGV. The CDR3 has 18 residues. The ends were cut back, 5 bases at V and 0 bases at J, with 20 bases in the middle. The CDR3 sequence: CASSPLTGRPGSYNEQFF. In DNA form, the CDR3 reads TGTGCCAGCAGCCCATTAACGGGCAGACCCGGCTCCTACAATGAGCAGTTCTTC.

The chain combines TRBV20-1 with TRBJ2-7, with D unresolved. Trimming shortened V by 3 bases and J by 6 bases, and 9 bases separated the two germline ends. From germline, CDR1 is DFQATT and CDR2 SNEGSKA (reference sequence). The CDR3 loop spans 11 amino acids. CDR3 in DNA: TGCAGTGCTAGTGCTGAGATCGAGCAGTACTTC. It is translated as CSASAEIEQYF.

This clone occurred once. At one end, the junction sequence differs from germline, possibly due to a read error. This sequence joins TRBV15 and TRBJ2-2, with 8 positions matching TRBD1. Germline-derived CDR1 and CDR2 are LNHNV and YYDKDF (reference sequence). The CDR3 is 15 amino acids. CDR3 loop: CATSRDPGGTRELFF. The CDR3 region has the DNA TGTGCCACCAGCAGAGATCCAGGGGGCACCCGGGAGCTGTTTTTT.

This chain connects TRBV27 to TRBJ2-5, with 8 positions matching TRBD1. Trimming removed 2 bases from V and 5 bases from J; junction bases left unmatched: 7. The CDR3 spans 15 residues. Looked up from germline, CDR1 is MNHEY and CDR2 is SMNVEV (reference sequence). CDR3 amino acids: CASSLVQGAGETQYF. The CDR3 nucleotides read TGTGCCAGCAGTTTAGTGCAGGGGGCGGGGGAGACCCAGTACTTC.

This sequence joins TRBV28 and TRBJ1-2; perhaps TRBD1 as D (5 bases). The V and J ends lost 3 bases and 3 bases respectively, with 17 bases between them. The CDR3 is 16 amino acids. Germline CDR1 reads MDHEN; CDR2 reads SYDVKM. CDR3 residues: CASSFPPTGPDYGYTF. Written as DNA, the CDR3 is TGTGCCAGCAGTTTCCCCCCAACGGGGCCAGACTATGGCTACACCTTC.

This clone was counted between two and nine times. The V and J genes are TRBV7-2 and TRBJ1-2; D unclear. Trimming pared 1 base from V and 1 base from J, leaving 4 bases between. This CDR3 has 13 residues. Germline CDR1 reads SGHTA; CDR2 reads FQGNSA. The CDR3 DNA reads as TGTGCCAGCAGCTTAGACAGTAACTATGGCTACACCTTC. Translated, it gives CASSLDSNYGYTF.

This chain links TRBV2 with TRBJ1-1; possible D gene TRBD1, 6 bases. Looked up from germline, CDR1 is SNHLY and CDR2 is FYNNEI. With 6 bases removed from V and 5 bases from J, the gap between germline ends came to 13 bases. The CDR3 sequence is 13 residues long. CDR3 coding DNA: TGTGCCAGCAGCAGGGGCCTGGGAACTGAAGCTTTCTTT. It is translated as CASSRGLGTEAFF.

In its sample, this clone was seen a few times. The V gene is TRBV6-1, the J gene TRBJ2-7, with a tentative D call TRBD1 (6 bases). CDR1 is MNHNS, CDR2 SASEGT, per germline. The CDR3 totals 13 residues. Trimming took off 5 bases at V and 0 bases at J, with 8 bases between the two ends. CDR3 DNA sequence: TGTGCCAGCAGTCACAGGGTCTCCTACGAGCAGTACTTC. It specifies CASSHRVSYEQYF.

The chain uses TRBV9 and TRBJ2-5, with D perhaps TRBD2 (6 bases). CDR1 SGDLS and CDR2 YYNGEE come from the germline V gene. The length of the CDR3 is 15 residues. Trimming left V 6 bases short and J 4 bases short, with 19 bases between. The CDR3 region has the DNA TGTGCCAGCACCGCTGGGCTGCTAGCGTCAGAGACCCAGTACTTC. Translation gives CASTAGLLASETQYF.

The rearrangement links TRBV4-3 to TRBJ2-1; no reliable D call. From germline, CDR1 is LGHNA and CDR2 YSLEER. The length of the CDR3 is 17 residues. Trimming shortened V by 3 bases and J by 0 bases, and 15 bases separated the two germline ends. As DNA, the CDR3 is TGCGCCAGCAGCCAGCGCCTTATCCGCAGCTCCTACAATGAGCAGTTCTTC. Protein: CASSQRLIRSSYNEQFF.

This chain connects TRBV19 to TRBJ1-2; D possibly corresponds to TRBD1 (6 bases). CDR1 LNHDA and CDR2 SQIVND come from the germline V gene (reference sequence). V was cut by 5 bases and J by 8 bases, with 15 bases left in between. The CDR3 runs to 13 residues. The CDR3 region is CASSPEGGYGYTF. The CDR3 DNA follows: TGTGCCAGTAGTCCGGAGGGGGGCTACGGCTACACCTTC.

The rearrangement joins TRBV7-8 to TRBJ2-5; D gene unclear. V was clipped by 5 bases and J by 1 base, with 8 bases between them. Germline CDR1 reads SGHVS; CDR2 reads FQNEAQ. The CDR3 is 13 amino acids. The CDR3, as DNA: TGTGCCAGCAGCCCGAATAGCCAAGAGACCCAGTACTTC. Its translation: CASSPNSQETQYF.

The chain couples TRBV10-1 to TRBJ2-2, with 7 bases lining up with TRBD2. The V gene end was trimmed by 0 bases and the J gene end by 5 bases; junction bases not matched to a gene: 3. Germline CDR1 and CDR2: WNHNN and SYGVQD (reference sequence). The CDR3 runs to 15 residues. The CDR3 bases are TGCGCCAGCAGTGAGTCGTTGCGGGAGACCGGGGAGCTGTTTTTT. Translation: CASSESLRETGELFF.

The rearrangement uses TRBV6-5 and TRBJ2-1, with D perhaps TRBD2 (6 bases). Germline V gene data show CDR1 as MNHEY and CDR2 as SVGAGI. Deletions cut 0 bases from V and 9 bases from J, with 12 bases between. CDR3 size: 14 residues. CDR3 DNA: TGTGCCAGCAGTTACTCGTTTGGAGGGCCTGAGCAGTTCTTC. As protein: CASSYSFGGPEQFF.

V and J are TRBV19 and TRBJ1-5, with 7 bases matching TRBD1. Trimming at V came to 1 base and at J to 16 bases, leaving 10 bases not matched to a gene. The germline CDR1 and CDR2 sequences are LNHDA and SQIVND (reference sequence). The CDR3 has 13 amino acids. The CDR3 DNA follows: TGTGCCAGTAGTATAGTTCGGCAGGGGGATTTACATTTT. Protein sequence: CASSIVRQGDLHF.

The gene calls are TRBV5-1 and TRBJ2-7, with 9 positions matching TRBD1. This CDR3 has 15 amino acids. The V gene end was trimmed by 0 bases and the J gene end by 5 bases; junction bases not matched to a gene: 6. Germline lookup yields CDR1 SGHRS and CDR2 YFSETQ. CDR3 DNA: TGCGCCAGCAGCTTGGACGGACAGGGGCGCAACGAGCAGTACTTC. Translating gives CASSLDGQGRNEQYF.

The chain recombines TRBV29-1 with TRBJ1-1, with a possible D match to TRBD1 (6 bases). CDR3 length: 15 amino acids. The ends were cut back, 7 bases at V and 7 bases at J, with 25 bases in the middle. Germline loops: CDR1 SQVTM, CDR2 ANQGSEA. CDR3 residues: CSAHAEGGLYSEAFF. The CDR3, as DNA: TGCAGCGCACACGCCGAGGGGGGGTTGTACAGTGAAGCTTTCTTT.

The rearrangement joins TRBV5-6 to TRBJ2-3; 13 bases map to TRBD2. CDR1 SGHDT and CDR2 YYEEEE come from the germline V gene. This CDR3 is 18 amino acids long. The trim removed 2 bases at V and 3 bases at J, leaving 9 bases unmatched. The DNA of the CDR3 is TGTGCCAGCAGCTTCTACCGGACTAGCGGGAGAGGAACAGATACGCAGTATTTT. Translation gives CASSFYRTSGRGTDTQYF.

The chain is built from TRBV7-3 and TRBJ1-1; TRBD1 agrees at 7 bases. The germline CDR1 and CDR2 sequences are SGHTA and FQGTGA. CDR3 length: 14 amino acids. J was trimmed by 0 bases and V by 5 bases; bases with no gene match: 3. CDR3 amino acids: CASSPDRMNTEAFF. The CDR3 region has the DNA TGTGCCAGCAGCCCGGACAGGATGAACACTGAAGCTTTCTTT.

About this clone: Other DNA sequences within the sample encode an identical CDR3. The chain is built from TRBV4-3 and TRBJ2-2; D call uncertain. CDR1 LGHNA and CDR2 YSLEER come from the germline V gene. The ends were cut back, 0 bases at V and 6 bases at J, with 5 bases in the middle. The CDR3 runs to 13 residues. DNA of the CDR3: TGCGCCAGCAGCCAAGATATTTCCGGGGAGCTGTTTTTT. This codes for CASSQDISGELFF.

The genes are TRBV7-3 and TRBJ2-2; maybe TRBD2 (6 bases). The CDR3 extends over 14 amino acids. The germline CDR1 and CDR2 sequences are SGHTA and FQGTGA. The ends were cut back, 3 bases at V and 2 bases at J, with 7 bases in the middle. CDR3 nucleotides: TGTGCCAGCAGCTTCGGGGGAAACACCGGGGAGCTGTTTTTT. It specifies CASSFGGNTGELFF.